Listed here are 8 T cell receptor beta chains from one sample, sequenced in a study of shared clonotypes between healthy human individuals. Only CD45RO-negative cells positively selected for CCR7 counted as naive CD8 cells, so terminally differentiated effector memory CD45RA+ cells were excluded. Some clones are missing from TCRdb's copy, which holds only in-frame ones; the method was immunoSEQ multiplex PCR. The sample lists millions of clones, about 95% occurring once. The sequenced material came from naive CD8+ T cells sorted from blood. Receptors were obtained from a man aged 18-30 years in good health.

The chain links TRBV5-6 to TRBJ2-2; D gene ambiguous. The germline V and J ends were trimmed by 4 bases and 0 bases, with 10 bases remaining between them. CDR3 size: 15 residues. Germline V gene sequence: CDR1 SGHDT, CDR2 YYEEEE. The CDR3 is CASSAGSSNTGELFF. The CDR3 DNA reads TGTGCCAGCAGCGCCGGGTCTTCGAACACCGGGGAGCTGTTTTTT.

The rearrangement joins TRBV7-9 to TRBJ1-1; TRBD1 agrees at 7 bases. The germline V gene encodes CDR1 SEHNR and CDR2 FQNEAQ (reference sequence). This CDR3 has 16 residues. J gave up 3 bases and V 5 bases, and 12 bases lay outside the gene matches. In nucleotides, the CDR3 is TGTGCCAGCAGCCCCCGACAGGGATCCGTGGACACTGAAGCTTTCTTT. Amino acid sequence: CASSPRQGSVDTEAFF.

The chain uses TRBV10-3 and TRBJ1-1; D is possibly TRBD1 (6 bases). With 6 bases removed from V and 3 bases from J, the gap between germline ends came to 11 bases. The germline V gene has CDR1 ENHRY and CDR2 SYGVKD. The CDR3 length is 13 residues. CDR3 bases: TGTGCCATCAGCCCGAGGGGGGACACTGAAGCTTTCTTT. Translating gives CAISPRGDTEAFF.

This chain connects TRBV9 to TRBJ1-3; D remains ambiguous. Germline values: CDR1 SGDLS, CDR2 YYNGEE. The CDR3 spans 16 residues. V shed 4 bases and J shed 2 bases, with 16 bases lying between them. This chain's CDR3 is CASSSGPGVAGNTIYF. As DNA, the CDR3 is TGTGCCAGCAGCTCCGGACCCGGGGTCGCTGGAAACACCATATATTTT.

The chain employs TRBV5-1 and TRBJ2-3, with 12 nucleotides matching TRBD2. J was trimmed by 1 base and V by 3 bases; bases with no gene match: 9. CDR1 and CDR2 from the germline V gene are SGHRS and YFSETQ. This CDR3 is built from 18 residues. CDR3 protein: CASSSPRLAGEGTDTQYF. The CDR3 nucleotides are TGCGCCAGCAGCTCTCCGAGACTAGCGGGAGAAGGCACAGATACGCAGTATTTT.

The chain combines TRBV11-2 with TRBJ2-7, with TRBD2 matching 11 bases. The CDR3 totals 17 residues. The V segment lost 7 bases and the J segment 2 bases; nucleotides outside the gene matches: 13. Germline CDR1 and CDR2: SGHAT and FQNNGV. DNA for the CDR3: TGTGCCAGCACCCAAGGGCTAGCGGGGGGTTTTGCCTACGAGCAGTACTTC. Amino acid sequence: CASTQGLAGGFAYEQYF.

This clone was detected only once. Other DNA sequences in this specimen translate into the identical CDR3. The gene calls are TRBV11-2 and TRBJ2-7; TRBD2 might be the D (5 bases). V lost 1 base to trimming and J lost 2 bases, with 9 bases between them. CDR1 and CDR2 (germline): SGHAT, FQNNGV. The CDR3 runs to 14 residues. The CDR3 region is CASSLGGSAYEQYF. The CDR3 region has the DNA TGTGCCAGCAGCTTAGGCGGGTCAGCCTACGAGCAGTACTTC. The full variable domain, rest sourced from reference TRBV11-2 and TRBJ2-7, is EAGVAQSPRYKIIEKRQSVAFWCNPISGHATLYWYQQILGQGPKLLIQFQNNGVVDDSQLPKDRFSAERLKGVDSTLKIQPAKLEDSAVYLCASSLGGSAYEQYFGPGTRLTVT.

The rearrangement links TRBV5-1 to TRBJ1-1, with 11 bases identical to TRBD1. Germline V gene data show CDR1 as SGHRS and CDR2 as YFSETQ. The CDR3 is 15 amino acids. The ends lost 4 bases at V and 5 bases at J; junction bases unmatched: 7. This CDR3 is CASSIGQGARTEAFF. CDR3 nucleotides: TGCGCCAGCAGCATAGGACAGGGGGCAAGGACTGAAGCTTTCTTT.